This T cell receptor (beta chain) came from a study of identifying expanded T cells in peripheral blood. CDR1 and CDR2 (germline): SGHTA, FQGNSA. V was clipped by 7 bases and J by 4 bases; unmatched bases: 8. CDR3 size: 15 residues. Profiled with immunoSEQ multiplex PCR; TCRdb holds only in-frame clones, not every one. The table includes approximately 100,000 clones, almost 90% detected once. During the collection period, no donor immune events like infections were recorded. As concerns this clone: Its antigen is not known.

General study points: Technical replicates showed roughly 1.2 changed clones; two weeks about 16; four weeks 19. Clone count variance between roughly 2-week samples rose with total template count.

The chain joins TRBV7-2 to TRBJ2-1; 9 positions agree with TRBD1. Sequencing was performed on blood. This receptor was obtained from a person between 18 and 75 years old in good health. The CDR3 DNA reads TGTGCCAGCACCGTAGACAGGGGGTCGTACAATGAGCAGTTCTTC. This translates into CASTVDRGSYNEQFF. The full variable domain, completed using reference TRBV7-2 and TRBJ2-1, is GAGVSQSPSNKVTEKGKDVELRCDPISGHTALYWYRQSLGQGLEFLIYFQGNSAPDKSGLPSDRFSAERTGGSVSTLTIQRTQQEDSAVYLCASTVDRGSYNEQFFGPGTRLTVL.